Listed below are T cell receptor beta chains from one sample, sequenced in a study of cytomegalovirus exposure and HLA in healthy donors. Some clones are missing from TCRdb's copy, which holds only in-frame ones; the method was immunoSEQ multiplex PCR. The sample records around 50,000 clones, about four fifths being singletons. The sample was PBMCs. Every receptor here comes from a middle-aged man in good health and CMV-seronegative. The CDR3 runs from the conserved cysteine through the conserved F or W.

J gene | V gene | CDR3 protein
TRBJ2-7 | TRBV6-1 | CASSLELAVHYEQYF
TRBJ2-5 | TRBV1 | CTSSLRIKSGGPLKETQYF
TRBJ2-1 | TRBV7-9 | CASHLGSSYNEQFF
TRBJ2-3 | TRBV14 | CASSQSDTQYF
TRBJ1-6 | TRBV28 | CASSSLGGRDNSPLHF
TRBJ2-1 | TRBV5-8 | CASSSLRLANGEQFF
TRBJ2-5 | TRBV5-1 | CASSRETGGETQYF
TRBJ1-5 | TRBV6-5 | CASSYSTASNQPQHF
TRBJ1-1 | TRBV11-2 | CASSHGNTEAFF
TRBJ1-1 | TRBV4-3 | CASSQDQGTATMNTEAFF
TRBJ1-1 | TRBV20-1 | CSAAGAAEAFF
TRBJ1-6 | TRBV6-6 | CASSYRDSLGSPLHF
TRBJ2-3 | TRBV18 | CASSPPGTGVPDTQYF
TRBJ1-5 | TRBV19 | CATHGQGNQPQHF
TRBJ1-1 | TRBV11-3 | CASSRTRGGTEAFF
TRBJ1-1 | TRBV7-8 | CASSLARTGEIKGAFF
TRBJ1-6 | TRBV29-1 | CSVSGTGDSPLHF
TRBJ1-1 | TRBV11-2 | CASSSRKGDNTEAFF
TRBJ2-6 | TRBV4-3 | CASSQAPTGAGANVLTF
TRBJ2-3 | TRBV28 | CASSLSIGTGTDTQYF
TRBJ2-3 | TRBV5-4 | CASSLVGASGGSTDTQYF
TRBJ1-2 | TRBV6-5 | CASRQGAHGYTF
TRBJ1-2 | TRBV9 | CASSADRGRYGYTF
TRBJ2-5 | TRBV9 | CASGPGGVETQYF
TRBJ1-1 | TRBV30 | CACQGQRNTEAFF
TRBJ2-7 | TRBV7-9 | CSSGGRSYEQYF
TRBJ1-6 | TRBV6-1 | CASSPLTYNSPLHF
TRBJ2-2 | TRBV25-1 | CASSESLITGELFF
TRBJ2-7 | TRBV6-6 | CASSRTGGEQYF
TRBJ1-5 | TRBV2 | CASNGQTNSNQPQHF
TRBJ1-2 | TRBV7-9 | CASSPTRANYGYTF
TRBJ1-5 | TRBV19 | CASSSGQPQHF
TRBJ2-5 | TRBV15 | CATSRDFTGAETQYF
TRBJ2-7 | TRBV5-4 | CASSPTGPRTPEQYF
TRBJ2-1 | TRBV5-1 | CASRPTTGLIFNEQFF
TRBJ2-6 | TRBV6-1 | CASGQAGANVLTF
TRBJ2-5 | TRBV7-2 | CASSSHRGRRETQYF
TRBJ1-2 | TRBV11-2 | CASSPLVGTQRGYTF
TRBJ1-5 | TRBV2 | CASSSSEEGQPQHF
TRBJ2-3 | TRBV6-5 | CATALAGGSDTQYF
TRBJ1-3 | TRBV25-1 | CASSETGYGNTIYF
TRBJ2-3 | TRBV15 | CATSSGSGGTDTQYF
TRBJ2-1 | TRBV5-1 | CASSLAPGLARDNEQFF
TRBJ1-5 | TRBV5-1 | CASSSGTPGNQPQHF
TRBJ2-5 | TRBV11-2 | CASSLVLTSGGAVKTQYF
TRBJ1-4 | TRBV10-2 | CASSGRGPNEKLFF
TRBJ1-2 | TRBV25-1 | CASSDRGIGNIVDGYTF
TRBJ1-2 | TRBV7-2 | CASSLGGQGRGGYTF